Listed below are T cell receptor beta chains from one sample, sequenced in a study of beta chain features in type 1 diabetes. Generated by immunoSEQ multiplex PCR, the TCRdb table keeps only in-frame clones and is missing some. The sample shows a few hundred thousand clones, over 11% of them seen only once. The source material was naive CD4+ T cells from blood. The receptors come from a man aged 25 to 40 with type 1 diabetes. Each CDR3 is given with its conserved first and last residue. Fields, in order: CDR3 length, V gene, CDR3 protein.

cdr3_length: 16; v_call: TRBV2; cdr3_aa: CAWDKNEGSSYNEQFF
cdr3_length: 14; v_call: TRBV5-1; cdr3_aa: CASSLTGERGGYTF
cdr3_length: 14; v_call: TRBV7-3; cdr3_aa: CASSLLAGVDTQYF
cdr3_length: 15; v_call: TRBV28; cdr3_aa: CASSNAGLYQETQYF
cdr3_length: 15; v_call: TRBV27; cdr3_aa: CASSRGTGGNYGYTF
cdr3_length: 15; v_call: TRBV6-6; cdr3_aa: CASSHAGRGRTEAFF
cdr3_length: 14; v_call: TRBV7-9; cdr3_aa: CASSLRGTGYEQYF
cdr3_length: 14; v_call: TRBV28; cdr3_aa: CASSPTTGLNVLTF
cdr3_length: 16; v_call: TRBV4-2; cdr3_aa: CASSQGTSGSTYEQYF
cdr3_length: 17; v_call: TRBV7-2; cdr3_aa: CASSLAISGRCTDTQYF
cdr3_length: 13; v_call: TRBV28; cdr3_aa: CASSGGQGYGYTF
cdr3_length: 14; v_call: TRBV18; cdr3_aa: CASSPSRGNTEAFF
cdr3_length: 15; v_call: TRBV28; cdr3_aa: CASRTASSGTYEQYF
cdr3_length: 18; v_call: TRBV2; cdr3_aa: CASSVGLLAAAKQETQYF